This TCR beta chain was captured by sequencing in a study of cytomegalovirus exposure and HLA in healthy donors. Overall study: Of 300 to 500 genotyped donors, about 81% clustered with self-reported Caucasian donors.

J was trimmed by 7 bases and V by 5 bases; bases with no gene match: 4. Looked up from germline, CDR1 is SGHTA and CDR2 is FQGNSA. The length of the CDR3 is 13 residues. General study results and limits: Rates of TCR association differed by HLA locus in a later analysis, with DRB1 highest and HLA-C lowest. HLA alleles were associated with some 16,000 TCR beta sequences in a later analysis at 0.05 false discovery rate. In an earlier analysis, productive rearrangement rates for most beta V segments clustered near 87% or 30%.

60 Vbeta and 13 Jbeta primers were used in PCR. Generated by immunoSEQ multiplex PCR, the TCRdb table keeps only in-frame clones and is missing some. This listing includes 30,000 to 35,000 clones. On this clone itself: The antigen is not known.

The TCR originated in a woman between 35 and 50 years old in good health and CMV-seropositive. The specimen was PBMCs. This chain connects TRBV7-2 to TRBJ1-5, with 8 positions matching TRBD1. The DNA of the CDR3 is TGTGCCAGCAGCGATTACAGGGGGCAGCCCCAGCATTTT. Translated, it gives CASSDYRGQPQHF.